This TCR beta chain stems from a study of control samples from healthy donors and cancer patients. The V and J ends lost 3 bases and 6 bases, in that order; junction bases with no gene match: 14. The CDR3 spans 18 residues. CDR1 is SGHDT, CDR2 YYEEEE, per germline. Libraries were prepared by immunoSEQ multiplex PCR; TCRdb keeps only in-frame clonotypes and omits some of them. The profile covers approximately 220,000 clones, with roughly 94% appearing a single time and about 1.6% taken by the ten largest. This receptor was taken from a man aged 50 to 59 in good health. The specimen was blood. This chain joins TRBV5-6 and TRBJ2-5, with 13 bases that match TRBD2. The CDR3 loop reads CASSSRTSGGPTAKTQYF. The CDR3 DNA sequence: TGTGCCAGCAGCTCCCGGACTAGCGGGGGTCCTACGGCGAAGACCCAGTACTTC.